What follows describes a single T cell receptor (beta chain). The treatment here: oral pan-JAK inhibitor, 5-10 mg twice daily. V shed 5 bases and J 8 bases; nucleotides not matched to a gene: 7. CDR1 LNHDA and CDR2 SQIVND come from the germline V gene (reference sequence). The CDR3 has 15 amino acids. The sample originates from a study of CD8+ T cells in alopecia areata. Reverse transcription of extracted RNA yielded cDNA, which provided the sequencing template. Clones were read by immunoSEQ multiplex PCR, and TCRdb kept only the in-frame ones, dropping some. The sample holds around 180,000 clones, less than 65% seen once.

This receptor was identified in a human donor with alopecia areata. Material: CD4+ T cells sorted from blood, obtained at week 24, from a patient treated with tofacitinib. The chain has TRBV19 and TRBJ2-1; 12 positions agree with TRBD2. CDR3 region: CASSDASGGAYEQFF. CDR3 bases: TGTGCCAGTAGTGATGCTAGCGGGGGGGCGTATGAGCAGTTCTTC.